This T cell receptor beta chain is drawn from a study of CD8+ T cells in alopecia areata. Whole-study results and caveats: More clonal than normal scalp was lesional scalp, particularly alopecia totalis/universalis.

Reverse transcription of extracted RNA yielded cDNA, which provided the sequencing template. Generated by immunoSEQ multiplex PCR, the TCRdb table keeps only in-frame clones and is missing some. Among some 110,000 clones listed, over 60% were seen once. Concerning this clone: The target antigen is unknown.

Germline V CDR1 and CDR2: SQVTM, ANQGSEA. The CDR3 runs 12 residues. V gave up 7 bases and J gave up 6 bases, with 13 bases separating them. The sequence was collected from a human donor in good health. The sequencing input was CD4+ T cells sorted from blood. The rearrangement uses TRBV29-1 and TRBJ1-5, with a tentative D call TRBD1 (5 bases). CDR3 amino acids: CSAGGGTQPQHF. The CDR3 DNA sequence: TGCAGCGCCGGGGGGGGAACTCAGCCCCAGCATTTT. The full variable domain, in which reference TRBV29-1 and TRBJ1-5 provide the parts outside the CDR3, is SAVISQKPSRDICQRGTSLTIQCQVDSQVTMMFWYRQQPGQSLTLIATANQGSEATYESGFVIDKFPISRPNLTFSTLTVSNMSPEDSSIYLCSAGGGTQPQHFGDGTRLSIL.